The rows below give T cell receptor beta chains drawn from one sample of a study of T cells in localized non-small cell lung cancer. The repertoire was sequenced with immunoSEQ multiplex PCR; TCRdb's copy has only in-frame clones and lacks some. The sample holds tens of thousands of clones; roughly 87% are singletons and the top ten take roughly 15%. Here the sequenced sample was peripheral blood, taken before any cancer treatment. The receptors here all came from a man aged 35-75 years with stage I squamous cell lung carcinoma. The conserved cysteine and the conserved F or W are not part of the CDR3 here. Clone sizes are given selectively: once, few, many, or a class where the clone is expanded.

clone_size	v_call	j_call	cdr3_aa
NA	TRBV6-5	TRBJ2-2	ASRLGQGASGELF
NA	TRBV27	TRBJ2-1	ASSRERGSYNEQF
NA	TRBV4-2	TRBJ2-3	ASSQGQLGDTQY
NA	TRBV5-5	TRBJ1-4	ASSKAGTLGEKLF
NA	TRBV7-6	TRBJ1-1	AIVRGYGTEAF
few	TRBV6-1	TRBJ2-5	ASSEGTSGGYGTQY
NA	TRBV11-2	TRBJ2-1	ASSLAMISPEQF
NA	TRBV27	TRBJ1-6	ASSLQATYNSPLH
NA	TRBV5-1	TRBJ2-7	ASSLEVSYEQY
NA	TRBV10-1	TRBJ2-1	ASGTSGYNEQF
few	TRBV29-1	TRBJ1-1	SVEKGMNTEAF
NA	TRBV6-1	TRBJ2-5	ASSSGQGNQETQY
NA	TRBV7-9	TRBJ2-1	ASRPGGSSYNEQF
NA	TRBV9	TRBJ1-2	ASSDGRLHQNYGYT
NA	TRBV9	TRBJ1-4	ASSVRGGTNEKLF
NA	TRBV27	TRBJ1-6	ASSLFPGALH
NA	TRBV19	TRBJ1-6	ASSTTRELGSPLH
NA	TRBV6-1	TRBJ2-5	ASRGGVGETQY
once	TRBV19	TRBJ2-5	ASSRGLAGETQY
few	TRBV27	TRBJ2-7	ASSSHRQGENYEQY
NA	TRBV7-9	TRBJ1-6	ASSLVGHVSSYNSPLH
NA	TRBV18	TRBJ2-5	ASSPSGLGETQY
NA	TRBV7-9	TRBJ1-1	ASSDTGQGRTEAF
few	TRBV18	TRBJ1-5	ASSPREGLRNQPQH
NA	TRBV5-6	TRBJ2-6	ASSLQGSGANVLT
NA	TRBV7-2	TRBJ2-5	ASSLGTSGGARETQY
NA	TRBV5-1	TRBJ1-4	ASSAGLGNEKLF
NA	TRBV7-2	TRBJ2-5	ASAPSGGFVSTQY
NA	TRBV4-1	TRBJ2-5	ASSLIGTLQETQY
NA	TRBV6-6	TRBJ2-5	ASRGSGGEETQY
NA	TRBV6-1	TRBJ2-1	ASRFTATYNEQF
few	TRBV6-5	TRBJ1-1	ASSPQRDTEAF
NA	TRBV2	TRBJ1-1	ASRTGGSAEAF
NA	TRBV29-1	TRBJ1-1	SVERGGNTEAF
NA	TRBV18	TRBJ2-3	ASSPGLSTDTQY
NA	TRBV16	TRBJ2-1	ASSQLTAGRNEQF
NA	TRBV5-1	TRBJ1-6	ASSLRSGYNSPLH
once	TRBV5-1	TRBJ1-3	ASSPGTAGNTIY
NA	TRBV7-3	TRBJ2-3	ASSSGLAPGPADTQY
NA	TRBV7-9	TRBJ2-3	ASSYAGGYTDTQY
NA	TRBV9	TRBJ2-7	ASSVAASGSYEQY
NA	TRBV30	TRBJ2-3	AWSVLDTQY
NA	TRBV4-2	TRBJ2-3	ASSQAKRGGADTQY
NA	TRBV5-1	TRBJ1-5	ASSLFSEGRYSNQPQH